This T cell receptor beta chain was profiled in a study of T cell repertoires in cytomegalovirus infection. About the study: Recently described HLA-C-restricted plus well-studied HLA-B-restricted CMV epitopes were used. Public signatures in TCR beta pointed to CMV infection and matching HLA type. Study outcomes and limitations: Cumulated frequencies of public TCR beta families served to identify carriers of CMV plus the relevant HLA. There were HLA-C-restricted CMV-specific TCR beta clonotypes dominating the ex vivo response.

V lost 3 bases and J lost 4, with 13 bases in between. This CDR3 spans 15 amino acids. Per the germline V gene, CDR1 is SGDLS and CDR2 is YYNGEE. Remarks on this clonotype: Its antigen is currently unknown.

In TCRdb, the reads were re-called with MiXCR into one record per CDR3 protein. The data show about 150,000 distinct CDR3 sequences, 30% to 40% seen once. The chain employs TRBV9 and TRBJ2-2, with D possibly matching TRBD2 (7 bases). The receptor was derived from a human donor in good health (CMV status not recorded). Some clones in this sample may be carry-over from other donors' samples. Sequenced material: CD8+ T cells from cultured PBMCs, taken from culture after CMV antigen stimulation. The chain's CDR3 is CASSEGGGRTGELFF. The CDR3 DNA reads TGTGCCAGCAGCGAAGGGGGGGGACGCACCGGGGAGCTGTTTTTT.